These 26 T cell receptor beta chains originate from one sample sequenced in a study of cytomegalovirus exposure and HLA in healthy donors. The study ran its PCR with 60 Vbeta and 13 Jbeta primers. Generated by immunoSEQ multiplex PCR, the TCRdb table keeps only in-frame clones and is missing some. The table records more than 100,000 clones, about 80% of them present only once. What was sequenced was PBMCs. These receptors came from a female donor in good health and CMV-seropositive.

This clone came up a few times. The V gene is TRBV11-2, the J gene TRBJ2-2; TRBD1 is a possible D gene (6 bases). Deletions cut 5 bases from V and 0 bases from J, with 13 bases between. Germline lookup yields CDR1 SGHAT and CDR2 FQNNGV. This CDR3 has 16 residues. The CDR3 DNA sequence: TGTGCCAGCAGCCGACAACAGGGACCGAACACCGGGGAGCTGTTTTTT. Its translation: CASSRQQGPNTGELFF.

This clone was picked up one time. The chain links TRBV30 to TRBJ2-1; the D is unclear. This CDR3 spans 12 amino acids. Germline V lookup: CDR1 GTSNPN, CDR2 SVGIG (reference sequence). V lost 2 bases, J lost 7 bases, and 9 bases lay in between. CDR3 sequence reads: CAWSFNRNEQFF. The CDR3 DNA reads TGTGCCTGGAGTTTTAACCGGAATGAGCAGTTCTTC.

This clone was recorded once. J is TRBJ2-1 and V is TRBV5-6; D may be TRBD2 (6 bases). This CDR3 contains 15 residues. Per germline, CDR1 SGHDT and CDR2 YYEEEE. V lost 2 bases and J 9 bases, leaving 18 bases between the germline ends. CDR3 DNA: TGTGCCAGCAGCTTAATGCCGGGACTGGGGGTTGAGCAGTTCTTC. This codes for CASSLMPGLGVEQFF.

V usage is TRBV5-1 and J usage is TRBJ1-6; D not resolved. V dropped 0 bases and J dropped 8 bases, with 12 bases sitting between them. CDR1 SGHRS and CDR2 YFSETQ come from the germline V gene. The CDR3 has 15 residues. The CDR3: CASSLVAAWDSPLHF. In DNA, the CDR3 is TGCGCCAGCAGCTTGGTGGCGGCCTGGGATTCACCCCTCCACTTT.

The V call is TRBV27, the J call TRBJ1-4; 7 bases map to TRBD1. CDR1 is MNHEY, CDR2 SMNVEV, per germline (reference sequence). The CDR3 has 15 residues. The V gene end was trimmed by 6 bases and the J gene end by 5 bases; junction bases not matched to a gene: 9. CDR3 coding DNA: TGTGCCAGCAGGTTGGGGACAGTGGGAAATGAAAAACTGTTTTTT. This gives the protein CASRLGTVGNEKLFF.

This chain joins TRBV27 and TRBJ2-1; 7 nucleotides match TRBD1. The CDR3 length is 14 residues. The junction had 5 bases not matched to a gene; V was cut back by 6 bases and J by 3 bases. Looked up from germline, CDR1 is MNHEY and CDR2 is SMNVEV (reference sequence). In DNA, the CDR3 is TGTGCCAGCAGCCATGGACAGGACTACAATGAGCAGTTCTTC. Translated: CASSHGQDYNEQFF.

V and J are TRBV7-2 and TRBJ2-3, with 9 bases aligning to TRBD1. V was pared by 3 bases and J by 0 bases, with 4 bases of the junction left unmatched. CDR3 size: 16 residues. Germline V lookup: CDR1 SGHTA, CDR2 FQGNSA. The CDR3 sequence is CASSFWDRASTDTQYF. CDR3 nucleotides: TGTGCCAGCAGCTTCTGGGACAGGGCTAGCACAGATACGCAGTATTTT.

The chain joins TRBV7-2 to TRBJ2-7; the match to TRBD2 covers 15 bases. The trim removed 0 bases at V and 0 bases at J, leaving 0 bases unmatched. The CDR3 extends over 17 amino acids. Germline CDR1 reads SGHTA; CDR2 reads FQGNSA. The CDR3 nucleotides are TGTGCCAGCAGCTTAGCGGGACTAGCGGGGGGCTCCTACGAGCAGTACTTC. This translates into CASSLAGLAGGSYEQYF.

The J gene is TRBJ1-2, the V gene TRBV19; 7 bases agree with TRBD1. The trim removed 4 bases at V and 3 bases at J, leaving 5 bases unmatched. The germline V gene encodes CDR1 LNHDA and CDR2 SQIVND (reference sequence). The CDR3 is 14 residues long. The CDR3 sequence: CASSTPGTDYGYTF. CDR3 nucleotides: TGTGCCAGTAGTACCCCCGGGACAGACTATGGCTACACCTTC.

This chain uses TRBV30 with TRBJ2-2; no definite D call. Trimming left V 3 bases short and J 1 base short, with 3 bases between. Germline V CDR1 and CDR2: GTSNPN, SVGIG (reference sequence). The length of the CDR3 is 12 residues. The CDR3 reads CAWSKNTGELFF. For the CDR3, the DNA is TGTGCCTGGAGCAAGAACACCGGGGAGCTGTTTTTT. Filled out from reference TRBV30 and TRBJ2-2, the complete variable domain reads SQTIHQWPATLVQPVGSPLSLECTVEGTSNPNLYWYRQAAGRGLQLLFYSVGIGQISSEVPQNLSASRPQDRQFILSSKKLLLSDSGFYLCAWSKNTGELFFGEGSRLTVL.

The J gene is TRBJ2-2, the V gene TRBV28; 9 bases fit TRBD2. Germline CDR1 reads MDHEN; CDR2 reads SYDVKM. The V and J ends lost 4 bases and 7 bases, in that order; junction bases with no gene match: 10. The CDR3 spans 16 residues. CDR3 sequence: CASSSAAGGHHGELFF. For the CDR3, the DNA is TGTGCCAGCAGTTCCGCAGCGGGGGGACATCACGGGGAGCTGTTTTTT. Together with reference TRBV28 and TRBJ2-2, the CDR3 gives the full variable domain: DVKVTQSSRYLVKRTGEKVFLECVQDMDHENMFWYRQDPGLGLRLIYFSYDVKMKEKGDIPEGYSVSREKKERFSLILESASTNQTSMYLCASSSAAGGHHGELFFGEGSRLTVL.

This sequence joins TRBV10-2 and TRBJ1-5; 7 nucleotides line up with TRBD1. The CDR3 has 14 amino acids. In germline, CDR1 is WSHSY, CDR2 SAAADI. V lost 6 bases, J lost 7 bases, and 9 bases stayed unmatched. The CDR3 nucleotides are TGCGCCAGCAGAAAGGGACAGCTGACCCAGCCCCAGCATTTT. Its protein is CASRKGQLTQPQHF.

The chain recombines TRBV2 with TRBJ2-7, with no clear D. CDR1 and CDR2 from the germline V gene are SNHLY and FYNNEI. The CDR3 totals 15 residues. Trimming removed 1 base at V and 0 bases at J, with 10 bases between. CDR3 DNA sequence: TGTGCCAGCAGTGAAGGTGGGCTCGGCTCCTACGAGCAGTACTTC. It encodes CASSEGGLGSYEQYF.

This clone turned up a few times. V gene TRBV5-1 combines with J gene TRBJ2-7; 8 nucleotides match TRBD2. Trimming removed 4 bases from V and 4 bases from J; junction bases left unmatched: 7. The germline CDR1 and CDR2 sequences are SGHRS and YFSETQ. The CDR3 runs 14 residues. CDR3 sequence reads: CASSISGGGYEQYF. Written as DNA, the CDR3 is TGCGCCAGCAGCATAAGCGGGGGAGGTTACGAGCAGTACTTC. The full variable domain, rest sourced from reference TRBV5-1 and TRBJ2-7, is KAGVTQTPRYLIKTRGQQVTLSCSPISGHRSVSWYQQTPGQGLQFLFEYFSETQRNKGNFPGRFSGRQFSNSRSEMNVSTLELGDSALYLCASSISGGGYEQYFGPGTRLTVT.

The sample holds a few counts of this clone. This chain uses TRBV27 with TRBJ2-7; the match to TRBD1 covers 8 bases. The V gene's germline CDR1 is MNHEY and CDR2 SMNVEV (reference sequence). The CDR3 length is 14 residues. The trim removed 6 bases at V and 0 bases at J, leaving 4 bases unmatched. DNA of the CDR3: TGTGCCAGCAGCCGGGACAGGAACTCCTACGAGCAGTACTTC. It is translated as CASSRDRNSYEQYF.

This rearrangement joins TRBV4-3 to TRBJ1-1; D gene ambiguous. The V gene lost 0 bases and the J gene lost 0 bases, with 5 bases spanning the gap. This CDR3 has 14 residues. Germline V gives CDR1 LGHNA, CDR2 YSLEER. The CDR3: CASSQDRMNTEAFF. In DNA form, the CDR3 reads TGCGCCAGCAGCCAAGATCGTATGAACACTGAAGCTTTCTTT.

The table lists this clone with a count of one. The rearrangement links TRBV10-3 to TRBJ1-3; D is possibly TRBD1 (6 bases). This CDR3 comprises 14 residues. Trimming shortened V by 4 bases and J by 1 base, and 8 bases separated the two germline ends. CDR1 and CDR2 from the germline V gene are ENHRY and SYGVKD. The CDR3 region is CAISGQESGNTIYF. DNA of the CDR3: TGTGCCATCAGTGGACAGGAGTCTGGAAACACCATATATTTT.

The chain links TRBV28 to TRBJ1-5; 9 bases are shared with TRBD1. The CDR3 totals 15 residues. CDR1 is MDHEN, CDR2 SYDVKM, per germline. V lost 5 bases to trimming and J lost 5 bases; unmatched junction nucleotides: 7. The CDR3 here is CASSPITGGDQPQHF. CDR3 coding DNA: TGTGCCAGCAGTCCAATTACAGGGGGCGATCAGCCCCAGCATTTT.

The chain joins TRBV5-6 to TRBJ1-2, with TRBD1 matching over 10 bases. Trimming cost V 4 bases and J 4 bases; bases outside gene matches: 1. There are 13 residues in the CDR3. Germline-derived CDR1 and CDR2 are SGHDT and YYEEEE. CDR3 region: CASSRQGAYGYTF. CDR3 in DNA: TGTGCCAGCAGCCGACAGGGGGCCTATGGCTACACCTTC.

In this sample, this clone turned up once. The rearrangement uses TRBV9 and TRBJ2-1; D is unclear. The CDR3 contains 15 residues. V lost 4 bases to trimming and J lost 0 bases, with 11 bases between them. CDR1 and CDR2 (germline): SGDLS, YYNGEE. In nucleotides, the CDR3 is TGTGCCAGCAGCCAGACCCGGAGCTCCTACAATGAGCAGTTCTTC. Its translation: CASSQTRSSYNEQFF.

The chain uses TRBV5-6 and TRBJ1-5, with TRBD1 matching over 7 bases. V lost 2 bases, J lost 7 bases, and 3 bases stayed unmatched. The CDR3 runs to 13 residues. Germline values: CDR1 SGHDT, CDR2 YYEEEE. DNA for the CDR3: TGTGCCAGCAGCTTAGGGACAGCCCAGCCCCAGCATTTT. Translation gives CASSLGTAQPQHF.

The V call is TRBV7-9, the J call TRBJ1-4, with a weak D call TRBD1 (6 bases). The CDR3 sequence is 18 residues long. V was pared by 6 bases and J by 1 base, with 21 bases between. Per germline, CDR1 SEHNR and CDR2 FQNEAQ (reference sequence). The CDR3 sequence: CASSNPGQSLVTNEKLFF. The CDR3 nucleotides are TGTGCCAGCAGTAATCCGGGACAATCCCTCGTAACTAATGAAAAACTGTTTTTT.

The chain is built from TRBV5-6 and TRBJ2-7, with 7 bases aligning to TRBD1. This CDR3 is 15 amino acids long. V dropped 2 bases and J dropped 2; count of bases not matched to a gene: 7. Germline loops: CDR1 SGHDT, CDR2 YYEEEE. This CDR3 is CASSFVDRPTYEQYF. CDR3 coding DNA: TGTGCCAGCAGCTTCGTGGACAGGCCTACCTACGAGCAGTACTTC.

The J gene is TRBJ1-2, the V gene TRBV28; a weak D match, TRBD1 (5 bases). V was clipped by 5 bases and J by 5 bases, with 12 bases between them. The CDR3 sequence is 13 residues long. Germline CDR1 and CDR2: MDHEN and SYDVKM. The CDR3 DNA sequence: TGTGCCAGCAGTCCGCGGGGGGGTTATGGCTACACCTTC. Translating it yields CASSPRGGYGYTF.

The J gene is TRBJ1-1, the V gene TRBV6-1; D perhaps matches TRBD1 (5 bases). Trimming removed 7 bases from V and 1 base from J, with 13 bases in between. The CDR3 spans 14 residues. Germline V gives CDR1 MNHNS, CDR2 SASEGT. The CDR3 protein is CASIRSTANTEAFF. DNA for the CDR3: TGTGCCAGCATTCGGTCGACAGCGAACACTGAAGCTTTCTTT.

This clone was seen a handful of times. V is TRBV5-1 and J is TRBJ2-2; weak D call: TRBD1 (6 bases). The ends were cut back, 5 bases at V and 2 bases at J, with 13 bases in the middle. Germline values: CDR1 SGHRS, CDR2 YFSETQ. The CDR3 consists of 15 residues. The DNA for the CDR3 is TGCGCCAGCAGAGGGGGAAACACAAACACCGGGGAGCTGTTTTTT. This gives the protein CASRGGNTNTGELFF.